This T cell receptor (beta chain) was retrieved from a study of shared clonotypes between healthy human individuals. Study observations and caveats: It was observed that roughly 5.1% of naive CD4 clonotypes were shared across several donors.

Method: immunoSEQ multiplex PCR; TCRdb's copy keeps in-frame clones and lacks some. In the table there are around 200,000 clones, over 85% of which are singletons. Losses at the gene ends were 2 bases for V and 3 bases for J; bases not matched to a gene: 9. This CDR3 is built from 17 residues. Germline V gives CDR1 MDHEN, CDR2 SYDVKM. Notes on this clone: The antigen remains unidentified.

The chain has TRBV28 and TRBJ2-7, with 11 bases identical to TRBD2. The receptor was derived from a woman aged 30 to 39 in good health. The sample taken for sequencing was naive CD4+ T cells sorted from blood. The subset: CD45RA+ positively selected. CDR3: CASSLTLLAGEDYEQYF. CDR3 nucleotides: TGTGCCAGCAGTTTAACTTTACTAGCGGGAGAAGACTACGAGCAGTACTTC.